The 18 T cell receptor beta chains given below trace back to one sample, sequenced in a study of blood T cell repertoires in COVID-19 (dated by TCRdb to the early 2020s). Library generation was performed with the immunoSEQ multiplex PCR assay. TCRdb took this table from immuneACCESS and kept in-frame rearrangements with V and J called. Such tables lack part of the clones; where checked against another copy, unresolved V genes explain under half of the gap, and the rest is unexplained. Present in this sample are 100,000 to 150,000 clones, about 80% of which were seen just once. Of the sample, around 2.4% falls within the top ten clones. Sequenced material: PBMCs or T cells enriched from blood (not recorded which). All receptors come from a man aged 35 to 55 with acute COVID-19.

The J gene is TRBJ2-3, the V gene TRBV5-4, with D perhaps TRBD1 (6 bases). Per germline, CDR1 SGHNT and CDR2 YYREEE (reference sequence). V lost 3 bases, J lost 2 bases, and 10 bases lay in between. The CDR3 is 14 residues long. The chain's CDR3 is CASSSDSHTDTQYF. CDR3 coding DNA: TGTGCCAGCAGCTCGGACAGCCACACAGATACGCAGTATTTT.

This sequence joins TRBV6-5 and TRBJ2-5; D is perhaps TRBD1 (6 bases). Germline V gene data show CDR1 as MNHEY and CDR2 as SVGAGI. The CDR3 runs to 14 residues. V gave up 10 bases and J gave up 5 bases, with 20 bases separating them. CDR3 sequence reads: CATSDSLPQETQYF. Written as DNA, the CDR3 is TGTGCCACCTCGGACAGCCTCCCTCAGGAGACCCAGTACTTC.

V is TRBV20-1 and J is TRBJ2-1, with 10 positions matching TRBD2. CDR1 DFQATT and CDR2 SNEGSKA come from the germline V gene (reference sequence). The CDR3 contains 11 residues. CDR3 loop: CRLTSGHEQFF. Written as DNA, the CDR3 is TGCAGATTGACTAGCGGGCATGAGCAGTTCTTC.

The V call is TRBV18, the J call TRBJ2-5; D may be TRBD1 (5 bases). From germline, CDR1 is KGHSH and CDR2 LQKENI. This CDR3 contains 14 residues. V lost 1 base, J lost 2 bases, and 8 bases lay in between. The chain's CDR3 is CASSPQTVQETQYF. CDR3 nucleotides: TGTGCCAGCTCACCACAGACAGTACAAGAGACCCAGTACTTC.

This sequence joins TRBV4-2 and TRBJ2-2, with TRBD2 matching 11 bases. With 4 bases clipped from V and 3 bases from J, the junction kept 4 bases outside the gene matches. This CDR3 spans 16 amino acids. Germline V gene lookup returns CDR1 LGHNA and CDR2 YNFKEQ. CDR3 nucleotides: TGTGCCAGCAGCCCCACACTAGCGGGAGACACCGGGGAGCTGTTTTTT. Translated, it gives CASSPTLAGDTGELFF.

V usage is TRBV9 and J usage is TRBJ2-1; the match to TRBD2 covers 8 bases. The CDR3 runs 15 residues. J gave up 1 base and V 4 bases, and 4 bases lay outside the gene matches. Germline loops: CDR1 SGDLS, CDR2 YYNGEE. CDR3 in amino acids: CASSMTSVSYNEQFF. CDR3 in DNA: TGTGCCAGCAGCATGACTAGCGTGTCCTACAATGAGCAGTTCTTC.

The V call is TRBV6-8, the J call TRBJ2-7, with D possibly being TRBD2 (7 bases). Trimming shortened V by 8 bases and J by 0 bases, and 20 bases separated the two germline ends. The length of the CDR3 is 16 residues. CDR1 and CDR2 (germline): MNHGY, SAAAGT. The DNA for the CDR3 is TGTGCCAGCCTATGGGGGGGGGCATACCACTCCTACGAGCAGTACTTC. It translates to CASLWGGAYHSYEQYF.

Judged by abundance, this clone is medium-sized. The chain links TRBV14 to TRBJ1-2, with D maybe TRBD1 (5 bases). This CDR3 has 13 amino acids. The germline CDR1 and CDR2 sequences are SGHDN and FVKESK. Between the trimmed V and J ends, which lost 3 bases and 6 bases, there was a span of 11 bases. CDR3 bases: TGTGCCAGCAGCCACAGGGTAGGGGATGGCTACACCTTC. It encodes CASSHRVGDGYTF.

The chain joins TRBV5-5 to TRBJ1-2; no firm D call. Looked up from germline, CDR1 is SGHKS and CDR2 is YYEKEE (reference sequence). Trimming cost V 1 base and J 2 bases, with 9 bases left between them. The CDR3 spans 14 residues. The CDR3 reads CASSLTDGNYGYTF. CDR3 sequence (DNA): TGTGCCAGCAGCTTGACCGACGGGAACTATGGCTACACCTTC.

J is TRBJ2-3 and V is TRBV19; TRBD1 aligns across 9 bases. V shed 9 bases and J 5 bases; nucleotides not matched to a gene: 9. Germline values: CDR1 LNHDA, CDR2 SQIVND (reference sequence). The CDR3 length is 14 residues. CDR3 protein: CASNRDRDQDTQYF. In DNA form, the CDR3 reads TGTGCCAGCAACCGGGACAGGGATCAAGATACGCAGTATTTT.

This clone was picked up one time. The genes are TRBV9 and TRBJ2-2; 12 bases are a match to TRBD2. V was pared by 3 bases and J by 5 bases, with 11 bases of the junction left unmatched. This CDR3 is 18 amino acids long. Germline CDR1 is SGDLS and CDR2 is YYNGEE. CDR3 amino acids: CASSAPTSGRPLTGELFF. DNA for the CDR3: TGTGCCAGCAGCGCTCCGACTAGCGGGAGACCACTAACCGGGGAGCTGTTTTTT.

The gene calls are TRBV24-1 and TRBJ2-3; possible D gene TRBD1, 6 bases. V dropped 3 bases and J dropped 4 bases, with 16 bases sitting between them. Per the germline V gene, CDR1 is KGHDR and CDR2 is SFDVKD. This CDR3 is 16 amino acids long. The CDR3 spells CATSDPTGQVADTQYF. The CDR3, as DNA: TGTGCCACCAGTGATCCGACAGGACAAGTTGCAGATACGCAGTATTTT.

This chain links TRBV6-5 with TRBJ2-7, with 9 bases fitting TRBD1. The CDR3 consists of 15 residues. The germline gives CDR1 MNHEY, CDR2 SVGAGI. V shed 0 bases and J 1 base; nucleotides not matched to a gene: 1. As DNA, the CDR3 is TGTGCCAGCAGTTACTCGGACAGGGGTTCCTACGAGCAGTACTTC. Protein sequence: CASSYSDRGSYEQYF.

This clone was seen only once. The rearrangement joins TRBV3-1 (or the pseudogene TRBV3-2) to TRBJ1-5; D not resolved. The CDR3 contains 14 residues. Deletions cut 2 bases from V and 4 bases from J, with 9 bases between. Germline CDR1 LGHDT, CDR2 YNNKEL (reference sequence). This CDR3 is CASSQTGGNQPQHF. The CDR3 nucleotides are TGTGCCAGCAGCCAAACGGGTGGTAATCAGCCCCAGCATTTT.

The chain joins TRBV9 to TRBJ2-2, with D unresolved. The germline V and J ends were trimmed by 0 bases and 8 bases, with 17 bases remaining between them. Germline V lookup: CDR1 SGDLS, CDR2 YYNGEE. The CDR3 spans 16 residues. The CDR3 DNA reads as TGTGCCAGCAGCGTAGGCGAGTCTCCGACACCGGGGGAGCTGTTTTTT. Its translation: CASSVGESPTPGELFF. Supplemented by reference TRBV9 and TRBJ2-2, the full variable domain reads DSGVTQTPKHLITATGQRVTLRCSPRSGDLSVYWYQQSLDQGLQFLIQYYNGEERAKGNILERFSAQQFPDLHSELNLSSLELGDSALYFCASSVGESPTPGELFFGEGSRLTVL.

The chain joins TRBV7-3 to TRBJ2-1; D ambiguous. Trimming pared 2 bases from V and 5 bases from J, leaving 10 bases between. The CDR3 is 14 amino acids. Germline-derived CDR1 and CDR2 are SGHTA and FQGTGA. This CDR3 is CASSLAGSHNEQFF. CDR3 DNA: TGTGCCAGCAGCTTAGCAGGTTCCCACAATGAGCAGTTCTTC.

This chain joins TRBV19 and TRBJ1-1; D unclear. The CDR3 covers 13 residues. Deletions cut 5 bases from V and 0 bases from J, with 7 bases between. The germline V gene has CDR1 LNHDA and CDR2 SQIVND (reference sequence). CDR3 DNA sequence: TGTGCCAGTAGTGTAAATATGAACACTGAAGCTTTCTTT. This translates into CASSVNMNTEAFF.

This chain connects TRBV12-3 or TRBV12-4 to TRBJ2-7; D is undetermined. V was clipped by 4 bases and J by 1 base, with 2 bases between them. There are 11 residues in the CDR3. The CDR3: CASSSSYEQYF. The CDR3 DNA reads as TGTGCCAGCAGTTCTTCCTACGAGCAGTACTTC.